A single T cell receptor (beta chain) is shown here with its context. No antigen is known for it. This sample was included in a study of cytomegalovirus exposure and HLA in healthy donors. Whole-study context: HLA-typed donors contributed 65 million to 95 million unique TCRs, which were held in an early data release. Study-wide points: By HLA locus, TCR association rates varied in a later analysis, with DRB1 showing the most and HLA-C the fewest. Later, an analysis found that common viral pathogens appeared to be linked with several of the most significant clusters.

Deletions cut 0 bases from V and 2 bases from J, with 8 bases between. The CDR3 runs 15 residues. CDR1 and CDR2 from the germline V gene are SGHAT and FQNNGV. Primers for the PCR totalled 60 Vbeta and 13 Jbeta. This table comes from immunoSEQ multiplex PCR, and its TCRdb copy is limited to in-frame clones, with some not included. The top ten clones hold 4.5% to 5% of a sample with roughly 100,000 clones, roughly 79% of them seen once. The chain employs TRBV11-2 and TRBJ2-1, with D perhaps TRBD2 (6 bases). The sequencing input was PBMCs. The sequence was collected from a woman in her thirties or forties in good health and CMV-seronegative. The CDR3 nucleotides read TGTGCCAGCAGCTTAGAGCGGGGAACCTACAATGAGCAGTTCTTC. This translates into CASSLERGTYNEQFF.